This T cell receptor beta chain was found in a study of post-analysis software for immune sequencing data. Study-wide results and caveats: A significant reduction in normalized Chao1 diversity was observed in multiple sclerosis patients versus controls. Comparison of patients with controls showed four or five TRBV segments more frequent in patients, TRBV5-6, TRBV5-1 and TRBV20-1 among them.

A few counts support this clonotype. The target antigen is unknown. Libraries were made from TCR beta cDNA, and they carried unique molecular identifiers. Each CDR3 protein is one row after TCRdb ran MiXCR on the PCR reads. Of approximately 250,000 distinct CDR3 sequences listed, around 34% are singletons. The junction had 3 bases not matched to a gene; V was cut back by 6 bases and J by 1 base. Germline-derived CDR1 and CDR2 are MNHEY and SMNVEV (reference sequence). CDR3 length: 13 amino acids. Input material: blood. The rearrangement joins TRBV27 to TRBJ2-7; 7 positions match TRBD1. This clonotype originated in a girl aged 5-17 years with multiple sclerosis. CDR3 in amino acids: CASRDRASYEQYF. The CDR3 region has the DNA TGTGCCAGCAGAGACAGGGCTTCCTACGAGCAGTACTTC.